This record looks at one TCR beta chain sequence and its context. At one end the junction does not follow the germline gene, possibly because of a read error. The data were taken from a study of blood T cell repertoires in COVID-19. Across the study: Both acute and convalescent COVID-19 samples were obtained from the United States, Italy and Spain. T cells, B-cell-depleted T cells, or PBMCs supplied cDNA or gDNA.

Original processing methods: The authors estimated nucleated cell counts from reference gene primer amplification. TCRdb's copy holds only in-frame clones and misses some; the assay was immunoSEQ multiplex PCR. V and J calls and clone size are given by that table; D and trimming were obtained from the DNA. Here the sample spans 450,000 to 500,000 clones, roughly 85% being singletons. In germline, CDR1 is SSHAT, CDR2 FNYEAQ (reference sequence). The CDR3 extends over 16 amino acids. This rearrangement joins TRBV7-7 to TRBJ2-1; 10 nucleotides match TRBD2. The sequence came from a human donor in a cohort sampled during active COVID-19. The specimen was peripheral blood. The CDR3 loop reads CASSLAGGPAYNEQFF. As DNA, the CDR3 is TGTGCTAGCAGCTTAGCGGGAGGACCGGCTTACAATGAGCAGTTCTTC. The full variable domain, rest sourced from reference TRBV7-7 and TRBJ2-1, is GAGVSQSPRYKVTKRGQDVTLRCDPISSHATLYWYQQALGQGPEFLTYFNYEAQPDKSGLPSDRFSAERPEGSISTLTIQRTEQRDSAMYRCASSLAGGPAYNEQFFGPGTRLTVL.